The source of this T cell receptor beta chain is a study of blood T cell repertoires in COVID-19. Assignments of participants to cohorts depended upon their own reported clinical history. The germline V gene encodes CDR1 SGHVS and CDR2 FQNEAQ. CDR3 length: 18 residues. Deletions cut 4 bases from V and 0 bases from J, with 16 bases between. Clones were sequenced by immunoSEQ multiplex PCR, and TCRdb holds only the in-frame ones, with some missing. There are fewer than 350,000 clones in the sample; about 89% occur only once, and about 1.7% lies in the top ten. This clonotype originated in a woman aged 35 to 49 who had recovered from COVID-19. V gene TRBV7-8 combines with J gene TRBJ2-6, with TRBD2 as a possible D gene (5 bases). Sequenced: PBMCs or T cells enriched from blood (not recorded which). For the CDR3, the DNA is TGTGCCAGCAGCTCCCAAGGTCATACTAGCTCTGGGGCCAACGTCCTGACTTTC. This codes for CASSSQGHTSSGANVLTF. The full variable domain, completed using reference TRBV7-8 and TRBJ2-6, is GAGVSQSPRYKVAKRGQDVALRCDPISGHVSLFWYQQALGQGPEFLTYFQNEAQLDKSGLPSDRFFAERPEGSVSTLKIQRTQQEDSAVYLCASSSQGHTSSGANVLTFGAGSRLTVL.